This T cell receptor beta chain comes out of a study of shared clonotypes between healthy human individuals (dated by TCRdb to the early 2020s). With regard to the full study: The cohort included a few men and a couple of women between 18 and 49 years of age. For each donor, three plates each were used for CD4 naive and CD4 memory, two plates were used for CD8 naive, and one plate was used for CD8 memory. To estimate repertoire size and how much clonotype sharing occurs between individuals, the study deeply sequenced the blood TCR repertoires of roughly 5 healthy adults. Different laboratories and diverse techniques were used to prepare libraries and sequence TCR repertoires, to increase sequencing depth and limit assay-specific biases. Per donor, leukapheresis produced somewhere between about 0.94 and 8.9 billion PBMCs.

On this clone: It has no known antigen specificity. Base qualities are not recorded, but no much larger clone differs from it by a single base.

The donors were healthy, HIV-negative adults who had no recently reported acute infections or vaccinations. All donors were Caucasian adults living in Nashville, Tennessee, USA. CD4+ T cells were enriched by magnetic negative selection, after which naive cells were positively selected on CD45RA and the negative fraction was taken as the memory subset. Blood was obtained by leukapheresis, after which PBMCs were separated by Ficoll-Histopaque density gradient centrifugation and cryopreserved in liquid nitrogen vapor phase. Analytical flow cytometry was used to check the purity and quantity of each magnetically sorted T cell population. Each sorted fraction had its genomic DNA isolated and then quantified by UV absorbance on a Nanodrop 2000c. What the authors observed across the whole study: Across four donors, approximately 4.9% of naive CD4, more than 3% of naive CD8, 2% to 2.5% of memory CD4, and approximately 0.4% of memory CD8 clonotypes were shared. Because the study included only a small number of donors, the genetic and exposure-history diversity represented was limited. Even with the large sequencing depth, rarefaction of the sorted-subset datasets indicated that sequencing was incomplete. Higher generation probabilities were observed for clonotypes shared by all four sorted-subset donors than for non-shared clonotypes. Sampling was restricted to blood, and TCR repertoires in tissue are likely to differ from TCR repertoires in blood. Based on pairwise subsampling, the degree of clonotype sharing among donors was expected to be affected by sequencing depth. Naive subsets generally had larger estimated clonotype richness than memory subsets.

Using the deep immunoSEQ assay, TCR CDR3 regions were amplified from genomic DNA by multiplex PCR. Extracted genomic DNA from each cell subset was spread evenly across all wells of several immunoSEQ 96-well plates, with each plate serving as a replicate. For sorted subsets, 200 to 250 ng genomic DNA, equal to 30,000 or so T cell genomes, was loaded into each replicate PCR. The purified libraries were quantified using a Qubit 3.0 fluorometer, sized with a Bioanalyzer 2100, and then quantified again using the KAPA Library Quantification kit. Each immunoSEQ 96-well plate was sequenced on its own single-read 150-cycle Illumina NextSeq 550 flow cell. The original methods were these. Because only junctional sequences without quality scores were contained in the immunoSEQ output, filtering matching that applied to full-length reads could not be performed. To assign V/J genes and CDR3, sequences were annotated using PyIR, a Python wrapper for IgBLAST v1.9, with IMGT germline references. Reads were removed for weak V/J assignments (E-value above 1e-6), missing CDR3, stop codons, out-of-frame junctions, or ambiguous translated residues. V3J clonotypes were defined as sequences sharing an identical inferred V gene, J gene, and CDR3 amino acid sequence. Percentage overlap between repertoires was calculated by dividing the number of shared unique clonotypes by the size of the smaller repertoire. Richness of each repertoire was evaluated using RTK rarefaction, the Chao1 estimator, and Recon v2.1 estimates of unobserved clonotypes. OLGA was used to compute generation probabilities for all TCRbeta clonotypes that the gDNA method yielded from a few donors. TCRdb provides this immuneACCESS table in a form limited to in-frame rearrangements. Some clones are lacking; in checked studies, under half of them reflect an unresolved V gene, and why the rest are absent is not known. V, J and clone size are those of that table, while D and trimming were read from the DNA. The sample data list 950,000 to 1,300,000 clones, and 75% of these were observed just once. Of the sample, approximately 1.5% falls within the top ten clones.

Including cysteine and phenylalanine, the CDR3 has 15 amino acids. CDR3 DNA is the only sequence kept; it has 45 bases, read in frame from the first base. The CDR1 and CDR2 encoded by the germline V gene (reference sequence) are SGHNT and YYREEE. V is reduced by 0 bases and J by 7 bases, leaving a spacing of 14 bases between them. The sequenced sample was memory CD4+ T cells sorted from blood. According to the study, the label for this sample's cell subset or site signals: CD45RA-negative fraction. This receptor was obtained from a man between 18 and 35 years old in good health. The V and J genes are TRBV5-4 and TRBJ2-1; matching of 5 bases hints at TRBD1 as the D gene. The CDR3 region has the sequence CASSLVTAKGNEQFF. In nucleotides, the sequence is TGTGCCAGCAGCTTGGTAACCGCCAAGGGGAATGAGCAGTTCTTC.